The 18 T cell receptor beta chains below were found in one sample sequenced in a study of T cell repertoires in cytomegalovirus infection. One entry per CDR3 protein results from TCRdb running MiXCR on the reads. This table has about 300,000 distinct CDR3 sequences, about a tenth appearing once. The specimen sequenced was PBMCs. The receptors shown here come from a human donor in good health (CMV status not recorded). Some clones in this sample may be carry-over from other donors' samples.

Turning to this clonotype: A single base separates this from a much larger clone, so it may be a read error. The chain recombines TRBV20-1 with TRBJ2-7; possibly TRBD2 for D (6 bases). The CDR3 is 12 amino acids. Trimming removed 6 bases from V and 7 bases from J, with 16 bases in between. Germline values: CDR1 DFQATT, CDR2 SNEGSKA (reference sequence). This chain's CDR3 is CSASPGVGEQYV. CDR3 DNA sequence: TGCAGTGCGTCCCCGGGGGTAGGTGAGCAGTACGTC.

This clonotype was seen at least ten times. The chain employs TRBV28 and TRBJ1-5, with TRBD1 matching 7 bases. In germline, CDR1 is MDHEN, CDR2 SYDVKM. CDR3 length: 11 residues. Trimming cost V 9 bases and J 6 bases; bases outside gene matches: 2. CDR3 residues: CASAGGQPQHF. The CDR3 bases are TGTGCCAGTGCAGGGGGTCAGCCCCAGCATTTT.

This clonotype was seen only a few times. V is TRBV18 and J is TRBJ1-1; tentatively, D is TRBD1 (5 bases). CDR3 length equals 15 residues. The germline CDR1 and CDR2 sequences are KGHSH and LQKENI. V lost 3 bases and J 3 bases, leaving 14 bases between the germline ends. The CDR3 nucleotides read TGTGCCAGCTCACCGACAGCCGGAGGGGACACTGAAGCTTTCTTT. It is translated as CASSPTAGGDTEAFF. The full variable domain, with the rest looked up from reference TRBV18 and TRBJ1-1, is NAGVMQNPRHLVRRRGQEARLRCSPMKGHSHVYWYRQLPEEGLKFMVYLQKENIIDESGMPKERFSAEFPKEGPSILRIQQVVRGDSAAYFCASSPTAGGDTEAFFGQGTRLTVV.

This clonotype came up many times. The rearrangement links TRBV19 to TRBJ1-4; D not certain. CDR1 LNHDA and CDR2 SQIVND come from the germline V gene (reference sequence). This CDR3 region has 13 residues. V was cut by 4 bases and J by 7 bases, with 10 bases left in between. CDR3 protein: CASSTVRGEKLFF. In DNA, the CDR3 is TGTGCCAGTAGTACGGTCCGGGGTGAAAAACTGTTTTTT.

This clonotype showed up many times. The CDR3 sequence is CASSRTADNEQFF. The CDR3 DNA follows: TGTGCCAGTAGTAGGACAGCAGACAATGAGCAGTTCTTC. This sequence joins TRBV19 and TRBJ2-1; perhaps TRBD1 as D (6 bases). Germline V lookup: CDR1 LNHDA, CDR2 SQIVND (reference sequence). The CDR3 consists of 13 residues. V gave up 4 bases and J gave up 5 bases, with 9 bases separating them.

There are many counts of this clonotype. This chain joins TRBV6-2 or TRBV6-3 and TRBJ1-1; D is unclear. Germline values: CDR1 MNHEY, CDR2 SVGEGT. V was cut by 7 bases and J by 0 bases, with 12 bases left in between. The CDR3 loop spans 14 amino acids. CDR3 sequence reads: CASKGLYLNTEAFF. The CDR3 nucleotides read TGTGCCAGCAAAGGGCTCTACTTGAACACTGAAGCTTTCTTT.

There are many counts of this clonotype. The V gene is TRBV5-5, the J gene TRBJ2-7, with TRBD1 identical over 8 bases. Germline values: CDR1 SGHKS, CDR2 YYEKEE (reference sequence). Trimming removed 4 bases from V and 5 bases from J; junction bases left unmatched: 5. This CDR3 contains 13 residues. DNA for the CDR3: TGTGCCAGCAGCACAGCGACAGGGGACGAGCAGTACGTC. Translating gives CASSTATGDEQYV.

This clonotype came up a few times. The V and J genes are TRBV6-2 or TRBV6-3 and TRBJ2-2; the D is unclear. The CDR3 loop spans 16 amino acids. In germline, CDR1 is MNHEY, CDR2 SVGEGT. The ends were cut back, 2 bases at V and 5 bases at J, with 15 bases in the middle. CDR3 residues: CASSYNQGLSTGELFF. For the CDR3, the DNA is TGTGCCAGCAGTTACAACCAAGGGTTGAGTACCGGGGAGCTGTTTTTT.

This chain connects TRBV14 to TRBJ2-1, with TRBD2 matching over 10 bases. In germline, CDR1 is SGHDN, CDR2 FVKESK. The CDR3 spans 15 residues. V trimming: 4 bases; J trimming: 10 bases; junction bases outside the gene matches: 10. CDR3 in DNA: TGTGCCAGCAGCCGGCGAGTAGCGGGGGGTTGGGAGCAGTTCTTC. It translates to CASSRRVAGGWEQFF.

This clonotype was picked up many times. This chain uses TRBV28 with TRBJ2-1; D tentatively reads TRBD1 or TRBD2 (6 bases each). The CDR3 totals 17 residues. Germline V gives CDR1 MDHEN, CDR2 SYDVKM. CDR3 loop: CAESSWRRGGQNNEQFF. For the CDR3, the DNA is TGTGCTGAGTCCTCCTGGCGGCGGGGCGGACAGAACAATGAGCAGTTCTTC.

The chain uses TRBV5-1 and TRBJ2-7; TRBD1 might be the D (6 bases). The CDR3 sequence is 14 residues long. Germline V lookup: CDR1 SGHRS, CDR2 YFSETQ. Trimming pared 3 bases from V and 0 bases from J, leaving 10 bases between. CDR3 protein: CASSSTGNSYEQYF. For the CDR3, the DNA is TGCGCCAGCAGCTCGACAGGTAACTCCTACGAGCAGTACTTC.

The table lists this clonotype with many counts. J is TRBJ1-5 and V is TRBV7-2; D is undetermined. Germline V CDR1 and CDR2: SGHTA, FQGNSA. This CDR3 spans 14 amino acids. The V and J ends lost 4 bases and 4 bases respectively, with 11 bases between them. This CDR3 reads CASSWRSGNQPQHF. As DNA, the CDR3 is TGTGCCAGCAGCTGGCGAAGCGGGAATCAGCCCCAGCATTTT.

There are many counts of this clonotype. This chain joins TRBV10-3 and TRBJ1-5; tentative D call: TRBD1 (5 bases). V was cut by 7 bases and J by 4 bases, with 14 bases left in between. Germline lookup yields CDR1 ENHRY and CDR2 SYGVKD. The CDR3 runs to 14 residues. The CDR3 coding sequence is TGTGCCATCAAGGGGCAGGGCGAGAATCAGCCCCAGCATTTT. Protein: CAIKGQGENQPQHF.

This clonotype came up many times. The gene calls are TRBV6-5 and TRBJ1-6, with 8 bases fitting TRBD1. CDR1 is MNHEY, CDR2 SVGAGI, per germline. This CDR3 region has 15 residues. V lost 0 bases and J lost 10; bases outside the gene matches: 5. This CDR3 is CASSYSTGGRSPLHF. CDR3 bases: TGTGCCAGCAGTTACTCAACAGGGGGACGGTCACCCCTCCACTTT.

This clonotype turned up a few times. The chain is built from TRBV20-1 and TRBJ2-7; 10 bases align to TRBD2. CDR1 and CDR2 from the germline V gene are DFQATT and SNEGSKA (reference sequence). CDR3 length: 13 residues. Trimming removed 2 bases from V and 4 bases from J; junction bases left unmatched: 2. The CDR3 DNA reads TGCAGTGCTAGACTAGCGGGGGTATACGAGCAGTACTTC. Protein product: CSARLAGVYEQYF.

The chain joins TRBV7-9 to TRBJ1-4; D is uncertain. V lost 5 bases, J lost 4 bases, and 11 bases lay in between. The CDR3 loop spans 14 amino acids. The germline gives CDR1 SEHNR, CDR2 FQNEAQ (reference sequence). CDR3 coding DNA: TGTGCCAGCAGCACACGAGTGGGTAATGAAAAACTGTTTTTT. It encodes CASSTRVGNEKLFF.

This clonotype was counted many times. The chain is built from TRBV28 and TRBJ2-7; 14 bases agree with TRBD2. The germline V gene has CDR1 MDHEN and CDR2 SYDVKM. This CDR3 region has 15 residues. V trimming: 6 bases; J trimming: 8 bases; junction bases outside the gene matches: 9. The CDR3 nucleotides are TGTGCCAGCAGCACCGCCGGGACTAGCGGGGGTAAGCAGTACGTC. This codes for CASSTAGTSGGKQYV.

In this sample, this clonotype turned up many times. DNA for the CDR3: TGTGCCAGCTCACCATTCGGGGCAGCGCTAGCCAAAAACATTCAGTACTTC. It encodes CASSPFGAALAKNIQYF. J is TRBJ2-4 and V is TRBV18; D may be TRBD1 or TRBD2 (5 bases each). V was clipped by 2 bases and J by 0 bases, with 14 bases between them. The CDR3 is made up of 17 amino acids. From germline, CDR1 is KGHSH and CDR2 LQKENI.